This T cell receptor beta chain was sequenced for a study of PD-1 blockade in classical Hodgkin lymphoma (dated by TCRdb to between 2020 and 2021). Regarding the complete study: Nivolumab dosing was 3 mg/kg intravenously every 2 weeks, continuing until either disease progression or unacceptable toxicity. A peripheral blood immune signature of response to PD-1 blockade in classical Hodgkin lymphoma was defined using TCR beta sequencing and CyTOF.

The time point label for this specimen denotes: cycle 1 day 1 (C1D1), immediately before nivolumab initiation. All trial patients had relapsed after autologous stem cell transplantation, with cohorts A, B and C differing in prior brentuximab vedotin exposure. A total of approximately 51 patients with relapsed/refractory classical Hodgkin lymphoma made up the trial cohort, and each patient's best overall response was complete response, partial response or progressive disease. Single-agent nivolumab was administered to trial patients in the multi-cohort phase II CheckMate 205 trial. An independent review committee assessed best overall response by applying the 2007 International Working Group response criteria. Trial PBMCs were obtained immediately prior to nivolumab initiation (C1D1) and on therapy at cycle 2 day 1 and cycle 4 day 1. Peripheral blood was collected in 8 mL Vacutainer Cell Preparation Tubes, from which PBMCs were isolated by centrifugation and then cryopreserved.

Genomic DNA was isolated using the Qiagen DNeasy kit from unsorted PBMCs as well as from negatively selected CD4+ and CD8+ fractions. Amplification of TCR beta CDR3 regions was done by immunoSEQ multiplex PCR with primers that anneal to V and J segments. A synthetic immune receptor repertoire was used to minimize amplification bias, and any remaining bias was removed computationally after sequencing. Per the original workflow: Repertoire diversity was quantified as the Shannon entropy index using custom Python scripts. The unsorted, CD4+ and CD8+ repertoires were each analyzed separately, with the exception of combined analyses, where CD4+ and CD8+ sequences were merged in silico. A clone was considered expanded if an increase in frequency of at least 2-fold after treatment relative to C1D1 was found, and a pseudocount of 0.5 was applied to clones undetected at baseline. Singleton clones were defined as clones with 0 or 1 copy at C1D1, and non-singleton clones were defined as clones with 2 or more copies. By matching protein sequences in sorted samples from the same patient, clones expanded in unsorted samples were annotated as CD4+, CD8+ or unknown. Diversity changes from C1D1 to C4D1 were tested in paired samples using Wilcoxon tests. Imported from immuneACCESS, the table was reduced by TCRdb to in-frame sequences with V and J called. These copies leave out some clones; in studies compared against another copy, an unresolved V gene accounts for under half, and the cause of the remainder is not known. That table gives V, J and clone size, and the DNA gave D and trimming. The sample contains about 13,000 clones, around three quarters of them found a single time. Roughly a quarter of the sample belongs to the ten largest clones.

This clone came up once. Its cognate antigen has yet to be identified. Nothing much larger sits one base from this clone, and base qualities are not available. Trimming takes 6 bases off V and 8 bases off J; junction bases not matched to a gene: 9. The germline V gene encodes CDR1 MNHNY and CDR2 SVGAGI (reference sequence). From its cysteine to its phenylalanine, the CDR3 spans 14 amino acids. The CDR3 DNA has 42 bases and is translated from base 1. General study outcomes and caveats: Baseline TCR diversity was reported as lower in newly diagnosed patients than in healthy donors, and lower still in relapsed/refractory patients. A significant rise by C4D1 was seen in CD4+ but not CD8+ TCR diversity (p=0.0027 vs p=0.16), with the rise being most apparent in complete responders (p=0.02). Trial patients achieving complete response had baseline diversity similar to newly diagnosed patients, whereas partial responders and progressors had significantly lower diversity. Diversity was lower in patients who began nivolumab less than 1 year after ASCT, so these patients were left out of later analyses to avoid confounding by immune reconstitution. The study was restricted to a single clinical trial cohort, and the causes of repertoire differences, possibly disease activity or prior therapy, were left undefined.

The chain joins TRBV6-6 to TRBJ1-4; 7 of the junction bases match TRBD1. The sequenced sample was peripheral blood mononuclear cells (PBMCs), obtained at baseline. This clonotype was sampled from a human donor with classical Hodgkin lymphoma. The DNA sequence reads TGTGCCAGCAGCCCTACAACAGGGGAAGAAAAACTGTTTTTT. This translates into CASSPTTGEEKLFF.